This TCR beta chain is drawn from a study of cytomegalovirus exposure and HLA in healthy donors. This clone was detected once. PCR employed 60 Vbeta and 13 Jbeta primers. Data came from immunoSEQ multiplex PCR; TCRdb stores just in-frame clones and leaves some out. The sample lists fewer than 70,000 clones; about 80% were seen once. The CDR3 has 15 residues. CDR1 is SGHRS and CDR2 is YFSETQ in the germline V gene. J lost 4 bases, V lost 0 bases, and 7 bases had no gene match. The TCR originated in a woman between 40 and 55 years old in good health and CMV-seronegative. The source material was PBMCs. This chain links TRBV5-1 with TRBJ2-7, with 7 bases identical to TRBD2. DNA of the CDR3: TGCGCCAGCAGCTTGGCGGGCGGGAGAAGGTACGAGCAGTACTTC. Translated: CASSLAGGRRYEQYF.